This T cell receptor (beta chain) was sequenced for a study of T cells expressing NK-cell markers. Whole-study context: CD3+CD56+NKG2C+, CD3+CD56+NKG2C- and CD3+CD56-NKG2C+ T cells, once sorted, supplied the TCR beta repertoires.

In the case of this clonotype: The antigen remains undetermined.

TCRdb reanalyzed the 5' RACE reads, giving one entry per CDR3 protein sequence and no DNA. The sample table includes 500,000 to 600,000 distinct CDR3 sequences. Points from the study as a whole: Of the CD8+ T cells in 5 to 7 donors, about 1.0-8% belonged to dominant NKG2C+ clonotypes.

The CDR3 sequence is 12 residues long. Looked up from germline, CDR1 is SGHRS and CDR2 is YFSETQ. The receptor was isolated from a man aged 18 to 29 in good health. The genes are TRBV5-1 and TRBJ1-6; without DNA, the TCRdb call of TRBD1 cannot be checked. The specimen sequenced was blood T cells: a sorted CD56 or NKG2C T cell subset, CD4+ or CD8+ T cells, or bulk PBMC T cells (not recorded which). The CDR3 region is CASSPGRLPLHF.